This entry lists 30 T cell receptor beta chains sequenced from one sample in a study of regulatory T cells in long-lasting Graves disease. The time point here: persistent/refractory GD, antithyroid drugs over 5 years with positive TRAb. The TCR library was prepared using RNA isolated from PBMCs. CDR3 regions were amplified by Arm-PCR using iRepertoire HTBI primers to build TCR beta libraries. One entry per CDR3 protein, called by TCRdb with MiXCR from the multiplex PCR reads. Altogether 300,000 to 500,000 distinct CDR3 sequences are present, less than 25% being singletons, with the ten largest covering less than 25%. The material was peripheral blood mononuclear cells (PBMCs), obtained when the disease was refractory, from a patient treated with antithyroid drugs. The source of these receptors is a female donor with Graves disease.

This clonotype occurred a few times. The rearrangement joins TRBV30 to TRBJ2-7; TRBD2 matches at 7 bases. The junction had 7 bases not matched to a gene; V was cut back by 2 bases and J by 3 bases. This CDR3 region has 14 residues. CDR1 and CDR2 from the germline V gene are GTSNPN and SVGIG (reference sequence). CDR3 bases: TGTGCCTGGAGTATGGGAGGGAGAGGCTACGAGCAGTACTTC. This codes for CAWSMGGRGYEQYF. Full variable domain (outside the CDR3, taken from reference TRBV30 and TRBJ2-7): SQTIHQWPATLVQPVGSPLSLECTVEGTSNPNLYWYRQAAGRGLQLLFYSVGIGQISSEVPQNLSASRPQDRQFILSSKKLLLSDSGFYLCAWSMGGRGYEQYFGPGTRLTVT.

The V and J genes are TRBV30 and TRBJ2-4; 7 nucleotides agree with TRBD1. The CDR3 runs to 13 residues. The germline V gene encodes CDR1 GTSNPN and CDR2 SVGIG (reference sequence). Trimming took 2 bases from V and 6 from J; bases not matched to a gene: 4. The CDR3: CAWSPWDRNIQYF. The CDR3 coding sequence is TGTGCCTGGAGTCCCTGGGACAGAAACATTCAGTACTTC.

This clonotype was observed at least ten times. The chain combines TRBV27 with TRBJ1-5; the D gene is possibly TRBD1 (5 bases). CDR1 and CDR2 from the germline V gene are MNHEY and SMNVEV (reference sequence). The CDR3 extends over 13 amino acids. The V end was cut by 6 bases, the J end by 7 bases, with 13 bases between. The CDR3 spells CASRIGVAQPQHF. For the CDR3, the DNA is TGTGCCAGCAGGATAGGGGTAGCCCAGCCCCAGCATTTT.

The chain links TRBV12-3 or TRBV12-4 to TRBJ2-3; D gene unclear. The CDR3 runs to 13 residues. The V and J ends lost 6 bases and 0 bases respectively, with 7 bases between them. For the CDR3, the DNA is TGTGCCAGCAGCCGGGTCAGCACAGATACGCAGTATTTT. Its translation is CASSRVSTDTQYF.

This clonotype has only a few counts. CDR3 protein: CASSFTRDWDYGYTF. In DNA form, the CDR3 reads TGTGCCAGCAGCTTCACCCGGGACTGGGACTATGGCTACACCTTC. The chain links TRBV7-9 to TRBJ1-2; D might be TRBD1 (5 bases). The length of the CDR3 is 15 residues. Germline-derived CDR1 and CDR2 are SEHNR and FQNEAQ (reference sequence). Trimming stripped 3 bases from V and 3 bases from J, with 14 bases between.

V usage is TRBV20-1 and J usage is TRBJ2-7, with 13 bases identical to TRBD2. J was trimmed by 1 base and V by 1 base; bases with no gene match: 10. Germline V lookup: CDR1 DFQATT, CDR2 SNEGSKA (reference sequence). There are 18 residues in the CDR3. The CDR3: CSARAVGTSGTRSYEQYF. In DNA, the CDR3 is TGCAGTGCTAGAGCAGTAGGGACTAGCGGGACTAGATCCTACGAGCAGTACTTC.

This clonotype showed up many times. The V gene is TRBV12-5, the J gene TRBJ1-6, with D uncertain. The CDR3 runs to 16 residues. The germline gives CDR1 LGHNT, CDR2 FRNRAP. V dropped 2 bases and J dropped 11 bases, with 19 bases sitting between them. CDR3 nucleotide sequence: TGTGCTAGTGGTTTGTCCCCGGGCACACCCACGGCACCCCTCCACTTT. Encoded protein: CASGLSPGTPTAPLHF.

The CDR3 bases are TGTGCCAGCAGCTTACGGACAGGGCCCTACTATGGCTACACCTTC. Residues: CASSLRTGPYYGYTF. The J gene is TRBJ1-2, the V gene TRBV5-6; 8 nucleotides line up with TRBD1. The germline V gene encodes CDR1 SGHDT and CDR2 YYEEEE. The CDR3 is 15 amino acids. V lost 2 bases and J lost 3; bases outside the gene matches: 6.

This clonotype was seen ten or more times. The gene calls are TRBV4-3 and TRBJ2-7; D possibly matches TRBD1 or TRBD2 (5 bases each). This CDR3 spans 14 amino acids. Trimming left V 4 bases short and J 3 bases short, with 13 bases between. Germline loops: CDR1 LGHNA, CDR2 YSLEER. The CDR3 is CASSPGPGGYEQYF. CDR3 nucleotide sequence: TGCGCCAGCAGCCCGGGTCCTGGGGGCTACGAGCAGTACTTC.

The chain has TRBV6-1 and TRBJ2-2, with D maybe TRBD2 (5 bases). Germline V lookup: CDR1 MNHNS, CDR2 SASEGT. The CDR3 loop spans 14 amino acids. V was cut by 7 bases and J by 6 bases, with 15 bases left in between. This CDR3 reads CASTLTGGAGELFF. Here the CDR3 DNA reads TGTGCCAGCACCCTGACCGGAGGCGCCGGGGAGCTGTTTTTT.

A few counts support this clonotype. The rearrangement joins TRBV28 to TRBJ2-7; TRBD2 matches at 10 bases. CDR3 length: 15 residues. Germline loops: CDR1 MDHEN, CDR2 SYDVKM. The V gene end was trimmed by 6 bases and the J gene end by 0 bases; junction bases not matched to a gene: 5. The DNA of the CDR3 is TGTGCCAGCAGAACTAGCGGGGTGAGCTCCTACGAGCAGTACTTC. This encodes CASRTSGVSSYEQYF.

Turning to this clonotype: This could be a read error, since a much larger clone is one nucleotide away. This rearrangement joins TRBV28 to TRBJ2-7; tentative D call: TRBD1 (6 bases). CDR1 is MDHEN, CDR2 SYDVKM, per germline. Between the trimmed V and J ends, which lost 7 bases and 0 bases, there was a span of 16 bases. The CDR3 covers 15 residues. This CDR3 is CASNSWTDHSYEQYF. CDR3 DNA sequence: TGTGCCAGCAATTCTTGGACAGACCACTCCTACGAGCAGTACTTC.

V is TRBV20-1 and J is TRBJ2-1; 8 bases align to TRBD2. V was clipped by 1 base and J by 10 bases; unmatched bases: 9. CDR1 and CDR2 (germline): DFQATT, SNEGSKA (reference sequence). The CDR3 contains 14 residues. The CDR3 region has the DNA TGCAGTGCTAGAGTGGGAGCGGGAGTCGGAGAGCAGTTCTTC. Protein sequence: CSARVGAGVGEQFF.

The chain couples TRBV4-1 to TRBJ1-2, with 9 bases matching TRBD1. The CDR3 length is 16 residues. J lost 8 bases, V lost 4 bases, and 14 bases had no gene match. Germline V gene sequence: CDR1 MGHRA, CDR2 YSYEKL. CDR3 coding DNA: TGCGCCAGCAGCCCAGTTTTTGGGACAGGGTTATACGGCTACACCTTC. Amino acids: CASSPVFGTGLYGYTF.

The gene calls are TRBV2 and TRBJ2-5; 10 bases fit TRBD1. The CDR3 loop spans 14 amino acids. The V segment lost 4 bases and the J segment 4 bases; nucleotides outside the gene matches: 3. Germline loops: CDR1 SNHLY, CDR2 FYNNEI. In nucleotides, the CDR3 is TGTGCCAGCAGTGGCGGACAGGGGGGAGAGACCCAGTACTTC. Amino acids: CASSGGQGGETQYF.

The chain employs TRBV12-3 or TRBV12-4 and TRBJ2-5; D ambiguous. V lost 10 bases and J 2 bases, leaving 14 bases between the germline ends. This CDR3 spans 13 amino acids. CDR3 loop: CAISLGLQETQYF. The CDR3, as DNA: TGTGCCATCTCGCTGGGGTTACAAGAGACCCAGTACTTC.

This clonotype showed up just a few times. The rearrangement joins TRBV30 to TRBJ1-2; D is undetermined. The V and J ends lost 5 bases and 4 bases respectively, with 5 bases between them. Germline loops: CDR1 GTSNPN, CDR2 SVGIG (reference sequence). This CDR3 has 10 amino acids. The CDR3 loop reads CAWGSYGYTF. CDR3 bases: TGTGCCTGGGGGTCCTATGGCTACACCTTC.

This clonotype was observed many times. This chain uses TRBV28 with TRBJ2-7; 8 bases agree with TRBD2. Germline assignment: CDR1 MDHEN and CDR2 SYDVKM. Trimming cost V 6 bases and J 7 bases; bases outside gene matches: 11. CDR3 length: 14 residues. This CDR3 reads CASSLGLVRGEQYF. Written as DNA, the CDR3 is TGTGCCAGCAGCTTGGGACTAGTCCGGGGGGAGCAGTACTTC.

This clonotype was counted between two and nine times. The CDR3, as DNA: TGTGCCAGCTCACCACTGGGACAGAGCCTCTACGAGCAGTACTTC. Its translation: CASSPLGQSLYEQYF. The rearrangement uses TRBV18 and TRBJ2-7; 7 nucleotides line up with TRBD1. Germline V gene sequence: CDR1 KGHSH, CDR2 LQKENI. This CDR3 is 15 amino acids long. The ends lost 1 base at V and 3 bases at J; junction bases unmatched: 6.

V gene TRBV13 combines with J gene TRBJ2-7, with 9 bases aligning to TRBD2. The V gene's germline CDR1 is PRHDT and CDR2 FYEKMQ (reference sequence). The CDR3 runs 16 residues. With V trimmed by 4 bases and J by 6 bases, 13 bases remained unmatched. CDR3 amino acids: CASSYRTRGGLSEQYF. The CDR3 DNA reads as TGTGCCAGCAGCTACCGCACGCGGGGGGGCCTTTCCGAGCAGTACTTC.

This clonotype came up many times. The chain combines TRBV28 with TRBJ2-5, with D possibly being TRBD1 or TRBD2 (5 bases each). The CDR3 consists of 16 residues. CDR1 is MDHEN, CDR2 SYDVKM, per germline. The germline V and J ends were trimmed by 7 bases and 5 bases, with 23 bases remaining between them. Written as DNA, the CDR3 is TGTGCCAGCACCACCCGAGGGGCTAGGGGTATCGAGACCCAGTACTTC. Its translation: CASTTRGARGIETQYF.

This clonotype was counted at least ten times. J is TRBJ2-7 and V is TRBV11-2; D gene ambiguous. Germline CDR1 is SGHAT and CDR2 is FQNNGV. This CDR3 comprises 13 residues. V was pared by 5 bases and J by 1 base, with 9 bases between. CDR3 in DNA: TGTGCCAGCAGCCCTCAATTGTCCTACGAGCAGTACTTC. Translation gives CASSPQLSYEQYF.

This clonotype has ten or more counts. The chain combines TRBV2 with TRBJ2-7, with a weak D call TRBD1 (6 bases). Germline lookup yields CDR1 SNHLY and CDR2 FYNNEI. The CDR3 has 17 amino acids. Trimming took off 5 bases at V and 6 bases at J, with 26 bases between the two ends. As DNA, the CDR3 is TGTGCCAGCAGTCAACGACAGGACCTCCTATCGTCCACCGAGCAGTACTTC. Encoded protein: CASSQRQDLLSSTEQYF. Together with reference TRBV2 and TRBJ2-7, the CDR3 gives the full variable domain: EPEVTQTPSHQVTQMGQEVILRCVPISNHLYFYWYRQILGQKVEFLVSFYNNEISEKSEIFDDQFSVERPDGSNFTLKIRSTKLEDSAMYFCASSQRQDLLSSTEQYFGPGTRLTVT.

A note on this clonotype: This may be a read error: a much more frequent sequence differs by one nucleotide. This rearrangement joins TRBV28 to TRBJ2-1, with 15 nucleotides matching TRBD2. Germline CDR1 is MDHEN and CDR2 is SYDVKM. V lost 4 bases and J lost 8; bases outside the gene matches: 12. CDR3 length: 18 amino acids. CDR3 nucleotides: TGTGCCAGCAGTTCCCTCCCGGGACTAGCGGGAGGAGGAGATGAGCAGTTCTTC. As protein: CASSSLPGLAGGGDEQFF.

The chain is built from TRBV19 and TRBJ2-6; D is undetermined. CDR3 length: 14 amino acids. V was shortened by 7 bases and J by 0 bases, with 7 bases between the two germline ends. Germline CDR1 and CDR2: LNHDA and SQIVND (reference sequence). The CDR3 reads CASKPNSGANVLTF. CDR3 nucleotides: TGTGCCAGTAAGCCCAACTCTGGGGCCAACGTCCTGACTTTC.

In its sample, this clonotype was seen many times. The chain recombines TRBV12-3 or TRBV12-4 with TRBJ2-7; D is ambiguous. V was pared by 1 base and J by 5 bases, with 12 bases between. The CDR3 has 14 residues. The CDR3 bases are TGTGCCAGCAGTTTAGGAGGCAAAGAGGACGAGCAGTACTTC. Its translation: CASSLGGKEDEQYF.

The rearrangement joins TRBV6-4 to TRBJ1-3; weak D call: TRBD1 (5 bases). This CDR3 region has 17 residues. Between the trimmed V and J ends, which lost 0 bases and 2 bases, there was a span of 14 bases. Germline values: CDR1 MRHNA, CDR2 SNTAGT. CDR3 nucleotides: TGTGCCAGCAGTGACTCGACAGTAGGGACGACTGGAAACACCATATATTTT. Its translation is CASSDSTVGTTGNTIYF.

This clonotype was found many times. The V gene is TRBV6-2 or TRBV6-3, the J gene TRBJ1-1; D unclear. Germline CDR1 and CDR2: MNHEY and SVGEGT. The CDR3 sequence is 13 residues long. Trimming removed 2 bases at V and 2 bases at J, with 6 bases between. The DNA for the CDR3 is TGTGCCAGCAGTTACATCGAAAACACTGAAGCTTTCTTT. Its translation: CASSYIENTEAFF.

This clonotype was seen a few times. The chain employs TRBV20-1 and TRBJ2-2; 7 nucleotides match TRBD2. The J segment lost 4 bases and the V segment lost 7 bases, leaving 9 bases of the junction unmatched. CDR1 is DFQATT and CDR2 is SNEGSKA in the germline V gene (reference sequence). The length of the CDR3 is 14 residues. CDR3 bases: TGCAGTGTCGATACCTCGGGAGGCACCGGGGAGCTGTTTTTT. Its translation: CSVDTSGGTGELFF.

In this sample, this clonotype turned up many times. The J gene is TRBJ1-6, the V gene TRBV28; 8 nucleotides agree with TRBD1. This CDR3 comprises 16 residues. V lost 5 bases, J lost 7 bases, and 10 bases stayed unmatched. CDR1 is MDHEN, CDR2 SYDVKM, per germline. Written as DNA, the CDR3 is TGTGCCAGCAGTACCAGGACAGGGCCAGGGAATTCACCCCTCCACTTT. It specifies CASSTRTGPGNSPLHF.